These 17 T cell receptor beta chains originate from one sample sequenced in a study of TET2 disruption in CD19-targeted CAR T cells. Antigen specificity for these receptors is unknown. Described treatment: autologous CTL019 cells: CD19 CAR with 4-1BB and CD3 zeta domains. The assay was immunoSEQ multiplex PCR, and TCRdb's table has in-frame clones only and misses some. The listing records fewer than 30,000 clones. This sample comprised CD8- CAR+ T cells sorted from cultured blood T cells, obtained for CD19 CAR T cell therapy. As for subset: CD8-negative CAR-positive T cells from the infusion product. The receptor source for this set is a man aged 65-85 years with chronic lymphocytic leukemia.

On this clone itself: Coverage ceases 3 residues before the CDR3 finishes, and the germline J gene fills in the end. The V call is TRBV7-3, the J call TRBJ2-4, with 8 bases aligning to TRBD2. The CDR3 sequence is 13 residues long. From germline, CDR1 is SGHTA and CDR2 FQGTGA. Incomplete CDR3 DNA: TGTGCCAGCAGCACACTAGCGGAAGAGACT. This translates into CASSTLAEET. The complete CDR3 reads CASSTLAEETQYF. Complete variable domain (other parts from reference TRBV7-3 and TRBJ2-4): GAGVSQTPSNKVTEKGKYVELRCDPISGHTALYWYRQSLGQGPEFLIYFQGTGAADDSGLPNDRFFAVRPEGSVSTLKIQRTERGDSAVYLCASSTLAEETQYFGAGTRLSVL.

Points on this clone: The read ends 3 residues shy of where the CDR3 ends; the end is completed using the germline J gene. The chain links TRBV5-4 to TRBJ2-5; 11 nucleotides line up with TRBD2. The CDR3 contains 16 residues. Germline V CDR1 and CDR2: SGHNT, YYREEE (reference sequence). Germline trimming cut 5 bases from V and 5 bases from J; bases unmatched to any gene: 11. Incomplete CDR3 DNA: TGTGCCAGCAGATCCGATAGCGGGGGGGCGGCGGAGACC. Amino acid sequence: CASRSDSGGAAET. The complete CDR3 sequence is CASRSDSGGAAETQYF.

Comment on this clone: The read comes to an end 3 residues before the CDR3 does, leaving the germline J gene to fill in the end. V usage is TRBV7-2 and J usage is TRBJ1-4; a possible D gene is TRBD1 (5 bases). CDR3 length equals 13 residues. From germline, CDR1 is SGHTA and CDR2 FQGNSA. CDR3 DNA (partial): TGTGCCAGCAGCGAGGGTGGGGCCAACGTA. Protein product: CASSEGGANV. The full CDR3 is CASSEGGANVLFF.

Remarks on this clone: The CDR3 end is not reached by the read, which stops 3 residues before it; the germline J gene fills it in. The chain is built from TRBV5-5 and TRBJ2-1, with 10 bases fitting TRBD1. This CDR3 is 15 amino acids long. The ends lost 4 bases at V and 7 bases at J; junction bases unmatched: 8. Germline V gives CDR1 SGHKS, CDR2 YYEKEE (reference sequence). CDR3 sequence reads: CASSPRDRGGNEQFF. CDR3 bases read: TGTGCCAGCAGCCCCAGGGACAGGGGTGGGAATGAG.

Regarding this clone: The junction differs from germline at one of its ends, possibly a read error. With the read ending 3 residues before the CDR3 end, the germline J gene is used to fill in that end. Within the sample, other DNA sequences also encode this same CDR3. The V and J genes are TRBV29-1 and TRBJ1-3, with D unclear. CDR3 size: 12 residues. From germline, CDR1 is SQVTM and CDR2 ANQGSEA. The covered CDR3 bases are TGCAGCGTGAGGGCTTCTGGAAACACT. It specifies CSVRASGNT. The CDR3 in its entirety is CSVRASGNTIYF.

The covered CDR3 bases are TGCAGCGCCCTTGCGGTTACTGAA. Its protein is CSALAVTE. The whole CDR3 region reads CSALAVTEAFF. The rearrangement joins TRBV29-1 to TRBJ1-1; D call uncertain. The CDR3 is cut off 3 residues early in the read; its end comes from the germline J gene. The V gene lost 7 bases and the J gene lost 5 bases, with 11 bases spanning the gap. Germline V gene data show CDR1 as SQVTM and CDR2 as ANQGSEA. There are 11 residues in the CDR3.

Note on this clone: The read ends 3 residues before the CDR3 terminus; that terminus is restored from the germline J gene. The rearrangement uses TRBV7-9 and TRBJ2-2; D perhaps matches TRBD1 (5 bases). With 4 bases removed from V and 5 bases from J, the gap between germline ends came to 8 bases. The CDR3 covers 13 residues. The V gene's germline CDR1 is SEHNR and CDR2 FQNEAQ (reference sequence). CDR3 DNA (partial): TGTGCCAGCAGCTATAGACAGACCGGGGAG. Protein product: CASSYRQTGE. The full CDR3 protein reads CASSYRQTGELFF.

A remark on this clone: Sequencing ends 3 residues short of the CDR3 end; the germline J gene provides the rest. The rearrangement uses TRBV24-1 and TRBJ2-2, with TRBD1 matching over 7 bases. Germline values: CDR1 KGHDR, CDR2 SFDVKD. V lost 10 bases, J lost 4 bases, and 5 bases stayed unmatched. The CDR3 length is 13 residues. The CDR3 DNA, read in part, is TGTGCCACAGGGGGCGAGAGCACCGGGGAG. Protein product: CATGGESTGE. The full CDR3 protein reads CATGGESTGELFF.

Of note for this clone: The sequence runs out 3 residues before the end of the CDR3; the remainder is reconstructed from the germline J gene. This chain joins TRBV7-6 and TRBJ1-2, with a tentative D call TRBD1 (6 bases). This CDR3 region has 17 residues. The germline V gene encodes CDR1 SGHVS and CDR2 FNYEAQ. Incomplete CDR3 DNA: TGTGCCAGCAGCTTACGGGCGGAGCGGGGGGGCGGATACGAC. Its translation is CASSLRAERGGGYD. The whole CDR3 region reads CASSLRAERGGGYDYTF.

On this clone itself: The sequenced fragment ends 3 residues before the CDR3 boundary, so the rest is inferred from the germline J gene. This chain links TRBV7-9 with TRBJ2-3; the D is unclear. Germline V CDR1 and CDR2: SEHNR, FQNEAQ (reference sequence). The germline V and J ends were trimmed by 1 base and 6 bases, with 8 bases remaining between them. The CDR3 contains 13 residues. CDR3 sequence reads: CASSLDLRDTQYF. CDR3 DNA (partial): TGTGCCAGCAGCTTAGATTTGAGGGATACG.

In the case of this clone: The read finishes 3 residues shy of the CDR3 end, and the germline J gene is used to complete it. Other DNA sequences within the sample encode an identical CDR3. V usage is TRBV19 and J usage is TRBJ1-3; 9 bases are a match to TRBD1. Germline lookup yields CDR1 LNHDA and CDR2 SQIVND (reference sequence). Trimming removed 3 bases from V and 1 base from J; junction bases left unmatched: 7. The CDR3 loop spans 17 amino acids. The CDR3 region is CASSITGTGFSGNTIYF. CDR3 DNA, as far as it was read: TGTGCCAGTAGTATCACCGGGACAGGGTTTTCTGGAAACACC.

As for this clone: Mismatch with germline at one junction end may stem from a read error. The CDR3 goes on 3 residues after the read ends, and that part is filled in from the germline J gene. The genes are TRBV4-1 and TRBJ1-2, with a weak D call TRBD1 (6 bases). The CDR3 sequence is 14 residues long. Germline V gene sequence: CDR1 MGHRA, CDR2 YSYEKL. This chain's CDR3 is CASSQVGGGYGYTF. The part of the CDR3 DNA that was read is TGCGCCAGCAGCCAAGTAGGTGGGGGCTATGGT.

As for this clone: Read data end 3 residues before the CDR3 end; the end is taken from the germline J gene. This chain connects TRBV9 to TRBJ1-2; perhaps TRBD1 as D (6 bases). Germline CDR1 reads SGDLS; CDR2 reads YYNGEE. V was cut by 3 bases and J by 4 bases, with 13 bases left in between. The CDR3 runs to 14 residues. Incomplete CDR3 DNA: TGTGCCAGCAGCGCTCTAGGACAGTCCTATGGC. Translated, it gives CASSALGQSYG. The CDR3 in its entirety is CASSALGQSYGYTF.

Turning to this clone: The read ends 3 residues before the CDR3 terminus; that terminus is restored from the germline J gene. The J gene is TRBJ2-3, the V gene TRBV29-1, with 10 bases matching TRBD1. Germline V gene sequence: CDR1 SQVTM, CDR2 ANQGSEA. V lost 7 bases to trimming and J lost 2 bases; unmatched junction nucleotides: 18. CDR3 length: 18 residues. The sequenced CDR3 bases are TGCAGCGCACGGGCGGGACAGGGGAATGTGAGATACACAGATACG. Protein product: CSARAGQGNVRYTDT. From start to end, the CDR3 is CSARAGQGNVRYTDTQYF.

As to this clone: The read terminates 3 residues before the CDR3 end, so the remaining end is supplied by the germline J gene. The J gene is TRBJ2-3, the V gene TRBV19; TRBD2 matches 7 bases. CDR1 LNHDA and CDR2 SQIVND come from the germline V gene (reference sequence). The CDR3 length is 13 residues. V shed 3 bases, J shed 6 bases, and the junction held 3 bases outside the gene matches. Incomplete CDR3 DNA: TGTGCCAGTAGTATGAGGGGAGGGGATACG. As protein: CASSMRGGDT. The full CDR3 sequence reads CASSMRGGDTQYF.

Note on this clone: The sequenced fragment ends 3 residues before the CDR3 boundary, so the rest is inferred from the germline J gene. This chain links TRBV19 with TRBJ1-1; TRBD1 is a possible D gene (6 bases). Trimming stripped 6 bases from V and 2 bases from J, with 13 bases between. The CDR3 consists of 14 residues. CDR1 and CDR2 (germline): LNHDA, SQIVND (reference sequence). The DNA read from the CDR3 is TGTGCCAGTAGACTTCAGGGGATAAACACTGAA. Protein sequence: CASRLQGINTE. The complete CDR3 sequence is CASRLQGINTEAFF.

About this clone itself: The DNA ends 3 residues before the CDR3 does, and the rest of the CDR3 is filled in from the germline J gene. The rearrangement uses TRBV5-1 and TRBJ1-1; 11 nucleotides agree with TRBD1. V dropped 4 bases and J dropped 5; count of bases not matched to a gene: 7. Germline V CDR1 and CDR2: SGHRS, YFSETQ. This CDR3 is 15 amino acids long. CDR3 DNA (partial): TGCGCCAGCAGCCCAGGACAGGGGGCTCTGACTGAA. Its protein is CASSPGQGALTE. The CDR3 in its entirety is CASSPGQGALTEAFF.